The TCR beta chain under discussion was sequenced for a study of shared clonotypes between healthy human individuals (dated by TCRdb to the early 2020s). Background on the whole study: A few men and a couple of women, aged 18 to 49 years, made up the cohort. Per donor, three plates each were used for CD4 naive and CD4 memory, two for CD8 naive, and one for CD8 memory. Blood TCR repertoires of several healthy adults were deeply sequenced to estimate repertoire size and the extent of clonotype sharing between individuals. Libraries were prepared and TCR repertoires were sequenced by different laboratories using diverse techniques, in order to increase sequencing depth and limit assay-specific biases. Per donor, leukapheresis produced somewhere between about 0.94 and 9.5 billion PBMCs.

Overall study outcomes, separate from this receptor: Clonotypes shared by all four sorted-subset donors showed higher generation probabilities than non-shared clonotypes. The genetic and exposure-history diversity represented was limited by the small number of donors. Sampling was restricted to blood, and TCR repertoires in tissue are likely to differ from TCR repertoires in blood. When a handful of donors were compared, the shared fraction of clonotypes was around 5% for naive CD4, 3.5% to 4% for naive CD8, 2.3% for memory CD4, and under 0.5% for memory CD8. Even with the large sequencing depth, rarefaction of the sorted-subset datasets indicated that sequencing was incomplete. Estimated clonotype richness was generally larger for naive than for memory subsets. Pairwise subsampling indicated that sequencing depth was expected to affect the degree of clonotype sharing among donors.

The CDR3 measures 14 amino acids from cysteine to phenylalanine. The entry retains the CDR3 DNA only, 42 bases that are in frame from base 1. V sheds 0 bases and J sheds 4 bases, leaving 9 bases between their ends. CDR1 and CDR2 were assigned from the germline V gene as KGHSH and LQKENI. Using the deep immunoSEQ assay, multiplex PCR amplified TCR CDR3 regions from genomic DNA. Extracted genomic DNA from each cell subset was distributed evenly across all wells of several immunoSEQ 96-well plates, and each plate was treated as a replicate. For sorted subsets, 150 to 200 ng genomic DNA, equal to 25,000 to 35,000 T cell genomes, was loaded into each replicate PCR. Purified libraries were measured with a Qubit 3.0 fluorometer, size-checked on a Bioanalyzer 2100, and measured again with the KAPA Library Quantification kit. Each immunoSEQ 96-well plate was sequenced on its own single-read 150-cycle Illumina NextSeq 550 flow cell. The original pipeline was this. Because only junctional sequences without quality scores were contained in the immunoSEQ output, filtering matching that applied to full-length reads could not be performed. To assign V/J genes and CDR3, sequences were annotated against IMGT germline references using PyIR, a Python wrapper for IgBLAST v1.9. Reads with weak V/J assignments (E-value above 1e-6), missing CDR3, stop codons, out-of-frame junctions, or ambiguous translated residues were removed. A V3J clonotype was defined by an identical inferred V gene, J gene, and CDR3 amino acid sequence. To compute the percentage overlap between repertoires, the number of shared unique clonotypes was divided by the size of the smaller repertoire. Repertoire richness was assessed with RTK rarefaction, the Chao1 estimator, and Recon v2.1 estimates of unobserved clonotypes. OLGA was used to compute generation probabilities for all TCRbeta clonotypes that the gDNA method yielded from several donors. TCRdb provides this immuneACCESS table in a form limited to in-frame rearrangements. Some clones are lacking; in checked studies, under half of them reflect an unresolved V gene, and why the rest are absent is not known. V, J and clone size were drawn from that table, and D and trimming were deduced from the DNA. This sample is represented by millions of clones; 85% to 95% of them were singletons. Around 0.14% of the sample belongs to the ten largest clones.

This clone was observed a handful of times. This clone's antigen is unknown. No per-base quality is available; no much larger clone lies one base away. The donors were healthy, HIV-negative adults with no recently reported acute infections or vaccinations. Only Caucasian adults living in Nashville, Tennessee, USA were represented among the donors. CD4+ T cells were enriched by magnetic negative selection, after which naive cells were positively selected on CD45RA and the negative fraction was taken as the memory subset. Blood was collected by leukapheresis, and PBMCs were isolated by Ficoll-Histopaque density gradient centrifugation and then cryopreserved in liquid nitrogen vapor phase. Analytical flow cytometry was used to check the purity and quantity of each magnetically sorted T cell population. Each sorted fraction had its genomic DNA isolated and then quantified by UV absorbance on a Nanodrop 2000c.

The chain is encoded by TRBV18 joined to TRBJ1-2; the D gene cannot be named for sure. Source material: naive CD4+ T cells sorted from blood. The cell subset or site label of this sample denotes: CD45RA+ positively selected. This sequence was found in a man younger than 30 in good health. The sequenced DNA: TGTGCCAGCTCACCACCGGACGGACTCTATGGCTACACCTTC. Its product reads: CASSPPDGLYGYTF.